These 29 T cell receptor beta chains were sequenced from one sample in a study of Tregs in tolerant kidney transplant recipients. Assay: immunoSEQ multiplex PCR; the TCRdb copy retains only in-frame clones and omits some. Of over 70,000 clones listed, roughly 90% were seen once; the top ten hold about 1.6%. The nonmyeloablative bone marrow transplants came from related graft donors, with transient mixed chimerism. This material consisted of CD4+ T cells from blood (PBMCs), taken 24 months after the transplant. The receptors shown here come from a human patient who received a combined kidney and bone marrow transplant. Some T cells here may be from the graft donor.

As DNA, the CDR3 is TGTGCCAGCAGTCGCCAGGGAGGGGCTAATGAAAAACTGTTTTTT. It specifies CASSRQGGANEKLFF. The chain combines TRBV27 with TRBJ1-4; TRBD1 is a possible D gene (5 bases). CDR1 MNHEY and CDR2 SMNVEV come from the germline V gene (reference sequence). V was shortened by 5 bases and J by 3 bases, with 13 bases between the two germline ends. The CDR3 is 15 residues long.

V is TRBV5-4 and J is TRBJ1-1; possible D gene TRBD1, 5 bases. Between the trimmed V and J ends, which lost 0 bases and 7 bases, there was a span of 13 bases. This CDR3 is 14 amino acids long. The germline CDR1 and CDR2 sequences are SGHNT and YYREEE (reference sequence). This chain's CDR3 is CASSLAKRTNEAFF. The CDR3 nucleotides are TGTGCCAGCAGCTTGGCCAAAAGGACAAATGAAGCTTTCTTT.

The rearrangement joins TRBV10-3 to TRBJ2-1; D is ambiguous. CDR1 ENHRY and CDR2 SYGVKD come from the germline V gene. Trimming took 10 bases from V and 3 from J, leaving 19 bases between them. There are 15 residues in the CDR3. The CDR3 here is CASSRIQSHYNEQFF. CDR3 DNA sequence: TGTGCCAGCTCTAGGATACAAAGCCACTACAATGAGCAGTTCTTC.

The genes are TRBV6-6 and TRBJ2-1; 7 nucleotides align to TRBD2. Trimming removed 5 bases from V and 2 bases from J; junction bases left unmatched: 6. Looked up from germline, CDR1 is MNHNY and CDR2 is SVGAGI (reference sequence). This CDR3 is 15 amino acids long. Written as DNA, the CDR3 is TGTGCCAGCAGTGAGGGACTACTTACCTACAATGAGCAGTTCTTC. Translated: CASSEGLLTYNEQFF.

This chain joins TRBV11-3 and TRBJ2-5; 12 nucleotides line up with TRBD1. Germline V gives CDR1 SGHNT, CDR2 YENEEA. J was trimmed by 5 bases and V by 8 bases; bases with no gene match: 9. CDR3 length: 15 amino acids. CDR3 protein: CASGPGQGAGETQYF. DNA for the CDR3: TGTGCCAGCGGACCGGGACAGGGGGCGGGGGAGACCCAGTACTTC.

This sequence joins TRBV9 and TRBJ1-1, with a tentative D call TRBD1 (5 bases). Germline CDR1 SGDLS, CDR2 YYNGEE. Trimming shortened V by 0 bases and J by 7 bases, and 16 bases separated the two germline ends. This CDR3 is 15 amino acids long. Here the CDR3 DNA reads TGTGCCAGCAGCGTAGATGGCAGGGCAATGGATGAAGCTTTCTTT. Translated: CASSVDGRAMDEAFF.

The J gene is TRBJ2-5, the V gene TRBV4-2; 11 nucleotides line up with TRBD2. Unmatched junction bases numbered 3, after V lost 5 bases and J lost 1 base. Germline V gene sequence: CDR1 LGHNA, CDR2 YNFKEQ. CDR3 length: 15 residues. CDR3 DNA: TGTGCCAGCAGCTTTAGCGGGGGGGCCCAAGAGACCCAGTACTTC. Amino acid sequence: CASSFSGGAQETQYF.

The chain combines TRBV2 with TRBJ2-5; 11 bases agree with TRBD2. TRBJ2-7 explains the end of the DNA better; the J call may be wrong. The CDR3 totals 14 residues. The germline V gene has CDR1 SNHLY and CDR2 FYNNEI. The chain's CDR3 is CASSELAGGYEQYF. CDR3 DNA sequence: TGTGCCAGCAGTGAACTAGCGGGGGGCTACGAGCAGTACTTC.

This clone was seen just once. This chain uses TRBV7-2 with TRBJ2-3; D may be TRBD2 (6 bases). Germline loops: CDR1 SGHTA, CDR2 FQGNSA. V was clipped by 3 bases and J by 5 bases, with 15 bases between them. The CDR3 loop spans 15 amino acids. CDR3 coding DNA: TGTGCCAGCAGCTTCCAATCAGCGGGTGGAGATACGCAGTATTTT. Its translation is CASSFQSAGGDTQYF.

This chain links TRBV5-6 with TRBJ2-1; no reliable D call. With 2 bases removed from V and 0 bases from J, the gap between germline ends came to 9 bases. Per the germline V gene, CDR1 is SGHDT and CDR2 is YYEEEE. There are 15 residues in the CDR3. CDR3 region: CASSFPPNSYNEQFF. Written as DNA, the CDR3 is TGTGCCAGCAGCTTCCCTCCTAACTCCTACAATGAGCAGTTCTTC.

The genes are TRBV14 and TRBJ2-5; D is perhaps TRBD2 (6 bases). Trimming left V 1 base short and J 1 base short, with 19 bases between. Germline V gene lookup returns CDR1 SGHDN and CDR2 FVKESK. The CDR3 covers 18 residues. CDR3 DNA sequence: TGTGCCAGCAGCCAAGTCCGGAGGGGCGGGGCCTTCCAAGAGACCCAGTACTTC. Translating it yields CASSQVRRGGAFQETQYF.

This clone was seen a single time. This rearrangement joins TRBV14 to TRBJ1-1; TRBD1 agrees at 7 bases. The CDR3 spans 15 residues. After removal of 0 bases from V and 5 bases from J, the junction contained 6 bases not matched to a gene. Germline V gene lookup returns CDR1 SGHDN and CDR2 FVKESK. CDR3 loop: CASSQELTGLTEAFF. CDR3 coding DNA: TGTGCCAGCAGCCAAGAGCTGACAGGGTTGACTGAAGCTTTCTTT. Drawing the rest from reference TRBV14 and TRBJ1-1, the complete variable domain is EAGVTQFPSHSVIEKGQTVTLRCDPISGHDNLYWYRRVMGKEIKFLLHFVKESKQDESGMPNNRFLAERTGGTYSTLKVQPAELEDSGVYFCASSQELTGLTEAFFGQGTRLTVV.

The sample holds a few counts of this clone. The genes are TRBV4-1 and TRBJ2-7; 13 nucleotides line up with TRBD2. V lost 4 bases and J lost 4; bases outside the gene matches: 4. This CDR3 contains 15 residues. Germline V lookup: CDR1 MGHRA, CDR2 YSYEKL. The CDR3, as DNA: TGCGCCAGCAGCCTAGAACTAGCGGGGGGGTACGAGCAGTACTTC. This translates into CASSLELAGGYEQYF.

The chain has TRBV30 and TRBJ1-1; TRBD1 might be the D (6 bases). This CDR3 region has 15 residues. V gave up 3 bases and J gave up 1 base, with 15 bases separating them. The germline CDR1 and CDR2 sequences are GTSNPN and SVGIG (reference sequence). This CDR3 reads CAWSAFRGANTEAFF. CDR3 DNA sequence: TGTGCCTGGAGCGCTTTCCGGGGGGCGAACACTGAAGCTTTCTTT.

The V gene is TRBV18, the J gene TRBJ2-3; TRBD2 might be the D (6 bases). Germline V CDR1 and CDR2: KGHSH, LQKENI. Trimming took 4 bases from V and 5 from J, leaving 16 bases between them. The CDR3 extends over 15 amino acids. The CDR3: CASSQIRDSQDTQYF. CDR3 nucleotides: TGTGCCAGCTCACAGATACGGGACTCCCAAGATACGCAGTATTTT.

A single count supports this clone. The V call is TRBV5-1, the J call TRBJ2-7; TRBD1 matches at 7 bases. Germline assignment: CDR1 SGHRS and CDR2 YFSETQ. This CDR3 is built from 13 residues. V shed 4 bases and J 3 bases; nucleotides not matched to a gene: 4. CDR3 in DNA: TGCGCCAGCAGCCAGGGACAGCTCTACGAGCAGTACTTC. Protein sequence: CASSQGQLYEQYF.

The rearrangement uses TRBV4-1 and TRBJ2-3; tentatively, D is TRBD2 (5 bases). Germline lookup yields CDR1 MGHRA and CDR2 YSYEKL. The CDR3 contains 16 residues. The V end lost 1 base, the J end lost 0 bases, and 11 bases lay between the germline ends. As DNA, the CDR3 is TGCGCCAGCAGCCAAGCTGCGGGTGTAAGCACAGATACGCAGTATTTT. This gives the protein CASSQAAGVSTDTQYF.

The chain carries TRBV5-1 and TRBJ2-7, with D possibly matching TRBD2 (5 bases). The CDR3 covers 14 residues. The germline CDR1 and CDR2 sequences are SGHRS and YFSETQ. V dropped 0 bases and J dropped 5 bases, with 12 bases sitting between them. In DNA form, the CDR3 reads TGCGCCAGCAGCTTGGTACCCCGGGGAAACGAGCAGTACTTC. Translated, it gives CASSLVPRGNEQYF.

The CDR3 spells CASSTGRHSVAYEQYF. CDR3 nucleotide sequence: TGTGCCAGCAGCACCGGACGCCATAGCGTAGCCTACGAGCAGTACTTC. The genes are TRBV2 and TRBJ2-7; a possible D gene is TRBD2 (5 bases). Per germline, CDR1 SNHLY and CDR2 FYNNEI. The V gene lost 6 bases and the J gene lost 2 bases, with 20 bases spanning the gap. The CDR3 covers 16 residues.

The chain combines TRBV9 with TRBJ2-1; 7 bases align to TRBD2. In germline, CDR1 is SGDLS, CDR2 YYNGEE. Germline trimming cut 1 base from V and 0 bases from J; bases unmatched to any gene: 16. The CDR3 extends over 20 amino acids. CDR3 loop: CASSVSRGSGWKSSYNEQFF. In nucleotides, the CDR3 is TGTGCCAGCAGCGTATCGCGGGGGAGCGGGTGGAAGAGCTCCTACAATGAGCAGTTCTTC. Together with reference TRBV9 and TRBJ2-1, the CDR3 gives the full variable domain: DSGVTQTPKHLITATGQRVTLRCSPRSGDLSVYWYQQSLDQGLQFLIQYYNGEERAKGNILERFSAQQFPDLHSELNLSSLELGDSALYFCASSVSRGSGWKSSYNEQFFGPGTRLTVL.

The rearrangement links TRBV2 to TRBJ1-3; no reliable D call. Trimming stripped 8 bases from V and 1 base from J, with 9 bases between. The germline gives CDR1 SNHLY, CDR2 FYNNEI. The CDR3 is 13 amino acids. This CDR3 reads CASVRESGNTIYF. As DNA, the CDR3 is TGTGCCAGCGTCCGGGAATCTGGAAACACCATATATTTT.

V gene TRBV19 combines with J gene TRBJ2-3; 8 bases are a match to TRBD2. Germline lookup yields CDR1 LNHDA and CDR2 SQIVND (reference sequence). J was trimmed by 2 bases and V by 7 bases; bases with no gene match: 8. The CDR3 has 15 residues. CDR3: CASKGRGGITDTQYF. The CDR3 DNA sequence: TGTGCCAGTAAGGGCCGGGGGGGCATCACAGATACGCAGTATTTT.

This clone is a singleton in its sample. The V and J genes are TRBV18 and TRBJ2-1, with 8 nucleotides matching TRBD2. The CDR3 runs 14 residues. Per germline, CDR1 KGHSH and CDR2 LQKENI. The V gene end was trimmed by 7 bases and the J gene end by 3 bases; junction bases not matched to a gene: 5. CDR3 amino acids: CASYPSGSYNEQFF. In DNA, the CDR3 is TGTGCCAGCTATCCCAGCGGGAGCTACAATGAGCAGTTCTTC.

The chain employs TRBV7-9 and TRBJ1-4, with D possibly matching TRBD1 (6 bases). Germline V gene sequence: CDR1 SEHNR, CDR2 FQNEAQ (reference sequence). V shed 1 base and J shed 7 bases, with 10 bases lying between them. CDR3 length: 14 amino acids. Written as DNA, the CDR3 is TGTGCCAGCAGCTTAGACAGGGAAGGTGAAAAACTGTTTTTT. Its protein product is CASSLDREGEKLFF.

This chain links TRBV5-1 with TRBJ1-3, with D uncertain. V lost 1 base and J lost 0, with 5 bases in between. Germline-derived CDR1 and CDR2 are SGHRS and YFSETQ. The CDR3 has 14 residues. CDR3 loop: CASSLSSSGNTIYF. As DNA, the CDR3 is TGCGCCAGCAGCTTGTCCAGCTCTGGAAACACCATATATTTT.

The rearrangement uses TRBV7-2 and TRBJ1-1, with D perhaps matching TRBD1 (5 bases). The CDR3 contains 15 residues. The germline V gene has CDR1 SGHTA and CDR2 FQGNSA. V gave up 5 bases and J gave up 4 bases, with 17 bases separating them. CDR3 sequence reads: CASSPIGVGITEAFF. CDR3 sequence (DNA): TGTGCCAGCAGCCCGATAGGGGTTGGAATCACTGAAGCTTTCTTT.

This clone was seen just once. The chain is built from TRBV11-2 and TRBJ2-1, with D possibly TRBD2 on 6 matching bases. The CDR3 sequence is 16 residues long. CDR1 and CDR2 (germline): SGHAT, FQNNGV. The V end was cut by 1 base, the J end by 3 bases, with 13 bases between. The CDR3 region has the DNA TGTGCCAGCAGCTTAGGCCGGGGGACCGACTACAATGAGCAGTTCTTC. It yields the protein CASSLGRGTDYNEQFF.

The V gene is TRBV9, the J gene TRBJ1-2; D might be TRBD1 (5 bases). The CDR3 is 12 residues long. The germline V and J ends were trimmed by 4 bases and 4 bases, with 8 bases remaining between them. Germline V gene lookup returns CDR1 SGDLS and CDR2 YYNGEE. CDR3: CASSSQGYGYTF. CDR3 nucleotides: TGTGCCAGCAGCTCTCAGGGCTATGGCTACACCTTC.

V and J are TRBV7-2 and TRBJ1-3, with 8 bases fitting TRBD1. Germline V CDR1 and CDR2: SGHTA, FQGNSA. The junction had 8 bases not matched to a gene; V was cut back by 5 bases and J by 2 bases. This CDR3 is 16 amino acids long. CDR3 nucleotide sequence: TGTGCCAGCAGCCCCAGCAGGGGGCTTACTGGAAACACCATATATTTT. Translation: CASSPSRGLTGNTIYF.